This T cell receptor beta chain was observed in a study of CD8+ T cells in alopecia areata. About the research overall: It was oral tofacitinib, at 5 to 10 mg twice daily, that treated patients received.

After isolation, RNA underwent reverse transcription to generate cDNA as the sequencing template. Here immunoSEQ multiplex PCR was the method, and the copy in TCRdb shows in-frame clones only, minus some. This sample has about 130,000 clones; 45% to 50% occur once, and the top ten carry around 19%. This clone was seen more than once but under ten times. This CDR3 has 11 residues. The germline V and J ends were trimmed by 3 bases and 10 bases, with 8 bases remaining between them. The V gene's germline CDR1 is SGHDT and CDR2 YYEEEE. The investigators collected lesional scalp punch biopsies and peripheral blood from alopecia areata patients.

The sample was CD8+ T cells sorted from blood, taken at week 0. This receptor was taken from a human donor with alopecia areata. The chain uses TRBV5-6 and TRBJ2-1; D possibly corresponds to TRBD1 (6 bases). The CDR3 bases are TGTGCCAGCAGCTCTAGGGGGGAGCAGTTCTTC. This codes for CASSSRGEQFF.